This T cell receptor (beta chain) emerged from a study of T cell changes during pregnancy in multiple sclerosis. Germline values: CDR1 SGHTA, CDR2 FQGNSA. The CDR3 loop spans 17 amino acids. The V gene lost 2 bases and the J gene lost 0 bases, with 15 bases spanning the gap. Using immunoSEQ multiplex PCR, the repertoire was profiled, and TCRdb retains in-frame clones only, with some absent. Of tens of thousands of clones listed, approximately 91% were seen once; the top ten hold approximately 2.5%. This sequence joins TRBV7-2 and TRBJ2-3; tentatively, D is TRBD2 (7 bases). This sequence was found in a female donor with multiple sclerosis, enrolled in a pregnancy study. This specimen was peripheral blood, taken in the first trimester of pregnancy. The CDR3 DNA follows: TGTGCCAGCAGCTTATGGGGGGGCCGTAGTAGCACAGATACGCAGTATTTT. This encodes CASSLWGGRSSTDTQYF.